The 19 T cell receptor beta chains presented below share a single source sample, sequenced in a study of blood T cell repertoires in COVID-19. TCRdb's table, derived via immunoSEQ multiplex PCR, lists solely in-frame clones and lacks some. Of approximately 270,000 clones in the sample, roughly 84% were seen once. Sequencing was done on a sample of peripheral blood. The receptors derive from a human donor with COVID-19, enrolled during active disease. The donor label of this sample is uncertain.

V is TRBV6-2 or TRBV6-3 and J is TRBJ1-5; 8 bases agree with TRBD1. This CDR3 has 14 residues. Germline values: CDR1 MNHEY, CDR2 SVGEGT. The ends lost 6 bases at V and 6 bases at J; junction bases unmatched: 7. The DNA of the CDR3 is TGTGCCAGCAGCAAGGACAGGGCAGTTCAGCCCCAGCATTTT. This sequence encodes CASSKDRAVQPQHF.

V usage is TRBV3-1 (or the pseudogene TRBV3-2) and J usage is TRBJ2-5; 9 bases line up with TRBD2. The length of the CDR3 is 16 residues. Germline V gene data show CDR1 as LGHDT and CDR2 as YNNKEL (reference sequence). Trimming cost V 1 base and J 4 bases; bases outside gene matches: 7. DNA of the CDR3: TGTGCCAGCAGCCAAGTGGGGCGGGAGGGCCGAGAGACCCAGTACTTC. Protein product: CASSQVGREGRETQYF.

The CDR3 coding sequence is TGTGCCAGTAGTATCGGAAGTCTGGGACAGGTTGCCGGGTCCTCCTACGAGCAGTACTTC. It codes for CASSIGSLGQVAGSSYEQYF. The chain combines TRBV19 with TRBJ2-7, with 8 bases fitting TRBD1. The CDR3 spans 20 residues. Losses at the gene ends were 3 bases for V and 0 bases for J; bases not matched to a gene: 19. Germline CDR1 LNHDA, CDR2 SQIVND (reference sequence). Together with reference TRBV19 and TRBJ2-7, the CDR3 gives the full variable domain: DGGITQSPKYLFRKEGQNVTLSCEQNLNHDAMYWYRQDPGQGLRLIYYSQIVNDFQKGDIAEGYSVSREKKESFPLTVTSAQKNPTAFYLCASSIGSLGQVAGSSYEQYFGPGTRLTVT.

This chain connects TRBV9 to TRBJ2-3; 12 positions agree with TRBD2. This CDR3 is built from 19 residues. Losses at the gene ends were 4 bases for V and 4 bases for J; bases not matched to a gene: 16. In germline, CDR1 is SGDLS, CDR2 YYNGEE. CDR3: CASSPLLAGGPGTPDTQYF. The CDR3 bases are TGTGCCAGCAGCCCTCTTCTAGCGGGAGGGCCGGGCACCCCAGATACGCAGTATTTT.

CDR3 sequence (DNA): TGTGCCAGCAGTCTCACAGGGAACTATAATTCACCCCTCCACTTT. Residues: CASSLTGNYNSPLHF. The chain links TRBV28 to TRBJ1-6, with D tentatively TRBD1 (6 bases). Germline V gene sequence: CDR1 MDHEN, CDR2 SYDVKM. Trimming left V 5 bases short and J 3 bases short, with 11 bases between. The CDR3 sequence is 15 residues long.

In its sample, this clone was seen a few times. The rearrangement joins TRBV7-8 to TRBJ2-3; 7 positions agree with TRBD1. V was pared by 5 bases and J by 2 bases, with 10 bases of the junction left unmatched. Germline V gene lookup returns CDR1 SGHVS and CDR2 FQNEAQ. The CDR3 totals 16 residues. The CDR3, as DNA: TGTGCCAGCAGCCCTACTCGGACAGGTTACACAGATACGCAGTATTTT. Translating it yields CASSPTRTGYTDTQYF. Full variable domain (missing parts from reference TRBV7-8 and TRBJ2-3): GAGVSQSPRYKVAKRGQDVALRCDPISGHVSLFWYQQALGQGPEFLTYFQNEAQLDKSGLPSDRFFAERPEGSVSTLKIQRTQQEDSAVYLCASSPTRTGYTDTQYFGPGTRLTVL.

This rearrangement joins TRBV4-2 to TRBJ2-4; 9 nucleotides agree with TRBD2. Germline CDR1 reads LGHNA; CDR2 reads YNFKEQ. The CDR3 spans 18 residues. Trimming at V came to 0 bases and at J to 7 bases, leaving 13 bases not matched to a gene. CDR3 coding DNA: TGTGCCAGCAGCCAAGATTACCCAGCGGGGGGAGAGGTGAACATTCAGTACTTC. It encodes CASSQDYPAGGEVNIQYF.

V and J are TRBV28 and TRBJ2-1; D is perhaps TRBD2 (6 bases). The V gene's germline CDR1 is MDHEN and CDR2 SYDVKM. V was clipped by 1 base and J by 10 bases, with 14 bases between them. The CDR3 length is 14 residues. CDR3: CASSLLAVLGEQFF. CDR3 nucleotide sequence: TGTGCCAGCAGTTTATTAGCGGTCCTAGGGGAGCAGTTCTTC.

This chain connects TRBV4-1 to TRBJ1-5; D gene ambiguous. The CDR3 length is 16 residues. Trimming removed 1 base at V and 6 bases at J, with 16 bases between. The germline CDR1 and CDR2 sequences are MGHRA and YSYEKL. For the CDR3, the DNA is TGCGCCAGCAGCCAAGTATTCCGGGATTCACCTCAGCCCCAGCATTTT. It yields the protein CASSQVFRDSPQPQHF.

This clone was counted once. V usage is TRBV24-1 and J usage is TRBJ2-5, with TRBD1 identical over 7 bases. In germline, CDR1 is KGHDR, CDR2 SFDVKD. This CDR3 has 17 residues. Trimming took 1 base from V and 4 from J; bases not matched to a gene: 11. The CDR3 DNA sequence: TGTGCCACCAGTGATTTAAGGGACAGTCCGGACGGAGAGACCCAGTACTTC. Encoded protein: CATSDLRDSPDGETQYF.

The chain has TRBV7-2 and TRBJ1-3, with no clear D. This CDR3 spans 16 amino acids. Trimming took off 7 bases at V and 1 base at J, with 17 bases between the two ends. Germline CDR1 is SGHTA and CDR2 is FQGNSA. CDR3 sequence reads: CASTPGNADSGNTIYF. CDR3 DNA sequence: TGTGCCAGCACCCCGGGAAACGCCGATTCTGGAAACACCATATATTTT.

The chain carries TRBV5-1 and TRBJ2-4; a weak D match, TRBD2 (5 bases). V lost 2 bases, J lost 3 bases, and 15 bases lay in between. Germline V CDR1 and CDR2: SGHRS, YFSETQ. CDR3 length equals 16 residues. The CDR3 sequence: CASSLQGQAGKNIQYF. The CDR3 DNA reads as TGCGCCAGCAGCTTACAAGGGCAGGCGGGCAAAAACATTCAGTACTTC.

The chain recombines TRBV11-3 with TRBJ2-1, with D tentatively TRBD2 (5 bases). CDR3 size: 14 residues. Trimming removed 4 bases at V and 6 bases at J, with 13 bases between. Germline CDR1 reads SGHNT; CDR2 reads YENEEA. The CDR3 DNA reads TGTGCCAGCAGCTCGGACTCCCGGCTCAATGAGCAGTTCTTC. This encodes CASSSDSRLNEQFF.

The rearrangement links TRBV30 to TRBJ1-4; D is unresolved. The germline V gene has CDR1 GTSNPN and CDR2 SVGIG (reference sequence). The CDR3 is 11 amino acids. The germline V and J ends were trimmed by 5 bases and 7 bases, with 8 bases remaining between them. The CDR3 bases are TGTGCCTGGCTGTCGGGTGAAAAACTGTTTTTT. Protein product: CAWLSGEKLFF.

In nucleotides, the CDR3 is TGTGCCAGCAGCTGGCAGACTAGCAGTAGCGAGCAGTACTTC. Translated, it gives CASSWQTSSSEQYF. J is TRBJ2-7 and V is TRBV7-2; 7 bases are a match to TRBD2. This CDR3 contains 14 residues. CDR1 SGHTA and CDR2 FQGNSA come from the germline V gene. Trimming removed 4 bases from V and 6 bases from J; junction bases left unmatched: 9.

This sequence joins TRBV6-4 and TRBJ2-7; tentative D call: TRBD1 (5 bases). The V end lost 9 bases, the J end lost 3 bases, and 18 bases lay between the germline ends. CDR1 is MRHNA, CDR2 SNTAGT, per germline. The CDR3 is 14 residues long. The CDR3 DNA sequence: TGTGCCAGGATCTTAGGGGCTAGGATCTACGAGCAGTACTTC. Amino acids: CARILGARIYEQYF.

This rearrangement joins TRBV6-4 to TRBJ2-1; D remains unclear. Germline CDR1 is MRHNA and CDR2 is SNTAGT. V gave up 0 bases and J gave up 8 bases, with 14 bases separating them. This CDR3 region has 15 residues. The DNA for the CDR3 is TGTGCCAGCAGTGACTCCCGGCTAGGTAGTCATGAGCAGTTCTTC. Its protein is CASSDSRLGSHEQFF.

The rearrangement links TRBV5-6 to TRBJ2-5; 9 nucleotides line up with TRBD2. The V gene end was trimmed by 3 bases and the J gene end by 3 bases; junction bases not matched to a gene: 9. The CDR3 is 16 residues long. Germline assignment: CDR1 SGHDT and CDR2 YYEEEE. CDR3 sequence reads: CASSSLPASGEETQYF. For the CDR3, the DNA is TGTGCCAGCAGCTCCCTCCCCGCTAGCGGGGAAGAGACCCAGTACTTC.

This clone was seen just once. CDR3 in amino acids: CASSRDRGNEQFF. DNA of the CDR3: TGTGCCAGCAGCCGGGACAGGGGAAATGAGCAGTTCTTC. The V and J genes are TRBV6-6 and TRBJ2-1; 10 nucleotides match TRBD1. V was pared by 6 bases and J by 7 bases, with 3 bases of the junction left unmatched. The CDR3 has 13 residues. Germline CDR1 reads MNHNY; CDR2 reads SVGAGI (reference sequence).